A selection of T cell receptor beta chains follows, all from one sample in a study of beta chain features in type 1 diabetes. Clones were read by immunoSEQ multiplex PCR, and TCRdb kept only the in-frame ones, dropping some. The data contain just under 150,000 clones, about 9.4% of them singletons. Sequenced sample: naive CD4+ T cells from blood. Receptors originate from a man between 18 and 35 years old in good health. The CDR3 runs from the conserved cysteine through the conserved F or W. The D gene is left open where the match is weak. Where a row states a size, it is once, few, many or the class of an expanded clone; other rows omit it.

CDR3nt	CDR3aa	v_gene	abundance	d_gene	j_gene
TGCAGCGTTGGGTACAGGGGATCAGATACGCAGTATTTT	CSVGYRGSDTQYF	TRBV29-1	few	TRBD1	TRBJ2-3
TGTGCCAGCTCACCACCGGGGGCGCAGTCCCAGCCCCAGCATTTT	CASSPPGAQSQPQHF	TRBV18	few	-	TRBJ1-5
TGTGCCAGCAGGGGCATGGACACCGGGGAGCTGTTTTTT	CASRGMDTGELFF	TRBV9	few	-	TRBJ2-2
TGTGCCAGCAGCTCCGGGGACTCTGGAAACACCATATATTTT	CASSSGDSGNTIYF	TRBV11-3	-	-	TRBJ1-3
TGTGCCAGCAGCTTCTCAGAGGCGGATACGCAGTATTTT	CASSFSEADTQYF	TRBV11-2	few	-	TRBJ2-3
TGTGCCACCAGCAGAGATCGACTTTTCACCGGGGAGCTGTTTTTT	CATSRDRLFTGELFF	TRBV15	-	-	TRBJ2-2
TGTGCCAGCACCCCGGACAGGGGAGACTATGGCTACACCTTC	CASTPDRGDYGYTF	TRBV7-2	few	TRBD1	TRBJ1-2
TGTGCCAGCAACGGGACACCAGCCCGAGAGACCCAGTACTTC	CASNGTPARETQYF	TRBV28	few	-	TRBJ2-5
TGTGCCAGCAGTCGGCGGGGACTAGAAGGATATTTT	CASSRRGLEGYF	TRBV7-2	-	TRBD2	TRBJ2-3
TGTGCCAGCAGCCCACAGACAGGGGATGAGCAGTTCTTC	CASSPQTGDEQFF	TRBV5-8	-	TRBD1	TRBJ2-1
TGTGCCAGCAGCTTGGCCCCGACGGCAGGGCAGCCCCAGCATTTT	CASSLAPTAGQPQHF	TRBV5-6	-	-	TRBJ1-5
TGTGCCAGTACCCCCCCGGGAACCTACAATGAGCAGTTCTTC	CASTPPGTYNEQFF	TRBV19	many	-	TRBJ2-1
TGTGCCAGCAGTCAGTGGGAGACCCAGTACTTC	CASSQWETQYF	TRBV6-5	-	-	TRBJ2-5
TGTGCCAGCAGCTTACGCGGGACAGGGGGATATGAGCAGTTCTTC	CASSLRGTGGYEQFF	TRBV7-2	few	TRBD1	TRBJ2-1
TGTGCCACAGGGACTAGCGGGAAACAAGAGACCCAGTACTTC	CATGTSGKQETQYF	TRBV7-2	-	TRBD2	TRBJ2-5
TGTGCCAGCAGTCTCGCTGGGGCCAACGTCCTGACTTTC	CASSLAGANVLTF	TRBV7-3	-	-	TRBJ2-6
TGTGCCAGTAGTATATCAGGGGATCAGCCCCAGCATTTT	CASSISGDQPQHF	TRBV19	-	-	TRBJ1-5
TGTGCCAGCAGCCAAGATTTGACAGGCCACGTCCTGACTTTC	CASSQDLTGHVLTF	TRBV14	few	-	TRBJ2-6
TGCGCCAGCAGCTTGCTGGCTAGCGGGGGATACAATGAGCAGTTCTTC	CASSLLASGGYNEQFF	TRBV5-1	few	TRBD2	TRBJ2-1
TGTGCCAGCAGAAGACCAGGGTCGGATACGCAGTATTTT	CASRRPGSDTQYF	TRBV6-1	few	-	TRBJ2-3
TGTGCCTGTGACAGGGGAGGCTATGGCTACACCTTC	CACDRGGYGYTF	TRBV30	-	TRBD1	TRBJ1-2
TGTGCCAGTACCACACAGGGGGGGAACACCGGGGAGCTGTTTTTT	CASTTQGGNTGELFF	TRBV19	-	TRBD1	TRBJ2-2
TGTGCCAGCAGTTACTCAGGGCAGGGTAACTCACCCCTCCACTTT	CASSYSGQGNSPLHF	TRBV6-5	-	-	TRBJ1-6
TGTGCCAGCAGCTTGGGGGACAGGGGTTATGGCTACACCTTC	CASSLGDRGYGYTF	TRBV5-8	-	TRBD1	TRBJ1-2
TGTGCCAGCAGTAACAGGGGCCATGGCTACACCTTC	CASSNRGHGYTF	TRBV28	-	TRBD1	TRBJ1-2
TGTGCCAGCAGCTTAGCGGGGACTAGCGTGATCACCGGGGAGCTGTTTTTT	CASSLAGTSVITGELFF	TRBV13	-	TRBD2	TRBJ2-2
TGCGCCAGCAGCCAAGGTTTCGGGGGGGCCGCCGGGGAGCTGTTTTTT	CASSQGFGGAAGELFF	TRBV4-3	-	TRBD2	TRBJ2-2
TGTGCCAGCAGTTTCGGAGGGTTGTCCTACAATGAGCAGTTCTTC	CASSFGGLSYNEQFF	TRBV28	few	-	TRBJ2-1
TGTGCCAGCAGACCCGACAGGGGGGAGACCCAGTACTTC	CASRPDRGETQYF	TRBV6-5	few	TRBD1	TRBJ2-5
TGTGCCAGCAGCTCCCCGACCTCCGGGACAGGAGGGATGAACACTGAAGCTTTCTTT	CASSSPTSGTGGMNTEAFF	TRBV7-9	few	TRBD1	TRBJ1-1
TGTGCCAGCAGCTTGGACAGACTCCAGCATTTT	CASSLDRLQHF	TRBV6-6	-	-	TRBJ1-5
TGCGCCAGCAGCTGGACTAGCGGGGGAGGAAATGAGCAGTTCTTC	CASSWTSGGGNEQFF	TRBV5-1	few	TRBD2	TRBJ2-1
TGTGCCAGCTCACCGGCGGGTACTTATGGCTACACCTTC	CASSPAGTYGYTF	TRBV18	-	-	TRBJ1-2
TGTGCCAGCAGCGCAACAGGACAGGGGGACGAGCAGTACTTC	CASSATGQGDEQYF	TRBV25-1	-	TRBD1	TRBJ2-7
TGTGCCAGTAATACAGGGGGGTATGGCAATCAGCCCCAGCATTTT	CASNTGGYGNQPQHF	TRBV19	-	TRBD1	TRBJ1-5
TGTGCCAGCAGCCAAACCAGGGGGGCCTCACTCTATGGCACAGATACGCAGTATTTT	CASSQTRGASLYGTDTQYF	TRBV7-2	-	-	TRBJ2-3
TGTGCCAGTAGGCTAACAGGGGGCAGCCTGGGCACTGAAGCTTTCTTT	CASRLTGGSLGTEAFF	TRBV19	-	TRBD1	TRBJ1-1
TGTGCCAGCAGCCAGAAGGGGGCGGACCCCTACGAGCAGTACTTC	CASSQKGADPYEQYF	TRBV5-4	few	TRBD1	TRBJ2-7
TGCGCCAGCAGCCACAGTAAAGGTCCCGTCTACGAGCAGTACTTC	CASSHSKGPVYEQYF	TRBV5-1	-	-	TRBJ2-7
TGTGCCAGCAGCTTGAGGCAGGGGGCGTACACTGAAGCTTTCTTT	CASSLRQGAYTEAFF	TRBV5-4	few	TRBD1	TRBJ1-1
TGCGCCAGCAGCCCACGCCCTGGACTAGCGGGGGGGCAAGATACGCAGTATTTT	CASSPRPGLAGGQDTQYF	TRBV5-1	-	TRBD2	TRBJ2-3
TGTGCCAGCAGCCATAGGACAGGCAACTACGAGCAGTACTTC	CASSHRTGNYEQYF	TRBV9	-	TRBD1	TRBJ2-7
TGTGCCAGCAGCTTGTCGACAGGGCGTCAGCCCCAGCATTTT	CASSLSTGRQPQHF	TRBV7-2	few	TRBD1	TRBJ1-5
TGTGCCAGCAGCGTAGGCGGCCAAGAGACCCAGTACTTC	CASSVGGQETQYF	TRBV9	-	-	TRBJ2-5
TGTGCCAGCAGCTCCACCAGCGGGGGGGCCCGAGAGACCCAGTACTTC	CASSSTSGGARETQYF	TRBV7-2	few	TRBD2	TRBJ2-5
TGTGCCAGCAGCCAAAGCTCGAGTGAGCAGTTCTTC	CASSQSSSEQFF	TRBV11-3	few	-	TRBJ2-1
TGTGCCAGCAGTTACACTGGGACAGGGCGTACTCAGCCCCAGCATTTT	CASSYTGTGRTQPQHF	TRBV6-5	few	TRBD1	TRBJ1-5
TGTGCCAGCAGCTTTCTTGTGAGGGTCCCCTCCTATAATTCACCCCTCCACTTT	CASSFLVRVPSYNSPLHF	TRBV7-2	-	-	TRBJ1-6
TGTGCCAGCGTATGCGGCCCCCAACTCTACGAGCAGTACTTC	CASVCGPQLYEQYF	TRBV6-4	few	-	TRBJ2-7
TGTGCCAGCAGCTCACAAACAGGGAGTAAAGAGACCCAGTACTTC	CASSSQTGSKETQYF	TRBV7-2	few	-	TRBJ2-5
TGTGCCAGCAGCCCAACCACTAGCGGGGGGGCGGATGAGCAGTTCTTC	CASSPTTSGGADEQFF	TRBV7-9	many	TRBD2	TRBJ2-1
TGTGCCTGGAGTGGAACAGGGGGGACTAATGAAAAACTGTTTTTT	CAWSGTGGTNEKLFF	TRBV30	-	TRBD1	TRBJ1-4
TGTGCCATCAGAGAGGACAGATACAATGAGCAGTTCTTC	CAIREDRYNEQFF	TRBV6-1	-	-	TRBJ2-1